A selection of T cell receptor beta chains follows, all from one sample in a study of vaccination and CD4 T cells after COVID-19. These receptors have no identified antigens. MiXCR, run by TCRdb on the PCR reads, gives a single entry per CDR3 protein. This sample yields about 7,100 distinct CDR3 sequences, of which about 74% are seen a single time; more than 14% belongs to the top ten. Sequencing was carried out using CD4+ T cells from blood, cultured in vitro. The receptors derive from a human donor who had recovered from COVID-19. The CDR3 runs from the conserved cysteine through the conserved F or W. Each record gives: D gene, V gene, J gene, clone size, CDR3 protein, CDR3 DNA. A D gene is named only where the DNA matches it firmly. Rows may omit the clone size; those that give it use once, few, many or a size class.

.	TRBV14	TRBJ2-2	few	CASSQRRDRGHGELFF	TGTGCCAGCAGCCAACGGCGGGATAGAGGGCACGGGGAGCTGTTTTTT
.	TRBV5-1	TRBJ1-5	.	CASSLGTANNQPQHF	TGCGCCAGCAGCTTGGGGACGGCCAACAATCAGCCCCAGCATTTT
TRBD1	TRBV20-1	TRBJ1-5	.	CSASDRGQPNQPQHF	TGCAGTGCTAGTGATAGGGGACAGCCCAATCAGCCCCAGCATTTT
.	TRBV6-1	TRBJ2-7	.	CATAPVRRGDEQYF	TGTGCCACCGCCCCCGTAAGGCGTGGCGACGAGCAGTACTTC
.	TRBV11-2	TRBJ2-7	.	CASSSQGWVRSAEQYF	TGTGCCAGCAGCTCACAGGGCTGGGTGAGGAGTGCCGAGCAGTACTTC
.	TRBV6-2/TRBV6-3	TRBJ1-1	.	CASSSPTGEAFF	TGTGCCAGCAGTTCGCCCACCGGAGAGGCTTTCTTT
TRBD1	TRBV15	TRBJ1-6	.	CATSGQDGSYNSPLHF	TGTGCCACCAGCGGACAGGACGGCTCCTATAATTCACCCCTCCACTTT
TRBD2	TRBV25-1	TRBJ2-7	.	CASSLAGAYEQYF	TGTGCCAGCAGTTTGGCGGGAGCCTACGAGCAGTACTTC
.	TRBV6-2/TRBV6-3	TRBJ1-2	.	CASSYPDGYTF	TGTGCCAGCAGTTACCCGGATGGCTACACCTTC
.	TRBV20-1	TRBJ2-2	.	CSASLMNTGELFF	TGCAGTGCTAGCCTCATGAACACCGGGGAGCTGTTTTTT
.	TRBV20-1	TRBJ1-1	.	CSARAQVLNTEAFF	TGCAGTGCTAGAGCACAGGTTTTGAACACTGAAGCTTTCTTT
TRBD1	TRBV6-1	TRBJ2-7	.	CASSDRDRGFYEQYF	TGTGCCAGCAGCGACCGGGACAGGGGTTTCTACGAGCAGTACTTC
.	TRBV27	TRBJ1-6	few	CASSERSSYNSPLHF	TGTGCCAGCAGCGAGAGGAGCTCCTATAATTCACCCCTCCACTTT
.	TRBV6-5	TRBJ2-1	.	CASSYKGSNEQFF	TGTGCCAGCAGTTATAAGGGATCCAATGAGCAGTTCTTC
TRBD1	TRBV7-2	TRBJ1-6	.	CASSLGGRGNSPLHF	TGTGCCAGCAGCTTAGGGGGCAGGGGGAATTCACCCCTCCACTTT
.	TRBV20-1	TRBJ2-3	once	CSARGGGKSTDTQYF	TGCAGTGCTAGGGGGGGCGGGAAGAGCACAGATACGCAGTATTTT
TRBD1	TRBV27	TRBJ2-2	large	CASSSRTGPTGELFF	TGTGCCAGCAGTTCACGGACAGGGCCCACCGGGGAGCTGTTTTTT
.	TRBV6-5	TRBJ1-2	.	CASSYVRGNGYTF	TGTGCCAGCAGTTACGTGAGAGGGAATGGCTACACCTTC
.	TRBV6-5	TRBJ1-2	.	CASSYSEQGYTF	TGTGCCAGCAGTTACTCGGAGCAAGGCTACACCTTC
.	TRBV28	TRBJ1-6	.	CASSFTRNSPLHF	TGTGCCAGCAGTTTTACAAGGAATTCACCCCTCCACTTT
TRBD1	TRBV7-6	TRBJ1-1	.	CASSLVTGGNTEAFF	TGTGCCAGCAGCCTCGTGACAGGGGGCAACACTGAAGCTTTCTTT
.	TRBV9	TRBJ1-2	.	CASSVARRGIGYGYTF	TGTGCCAGCAGCGTAGCGAGACGGGGAATAGGGTATGGCTACACCTTC
TRBD1	TRBV27	TRBJ1-5	.	CASSLRGTGTGGNQPQHF	TGTGCCAGCAGTTTAAGGGGGACAGGGACGGGTGGTAATCAGCCCCAGCATTTT
TRBD1	TRBV28	TRBJ2-7	.	CASSADRGPTYEQYF	TGTGCCAGCAGTGCCGACAGGGGGCCAACCTACGAGCAGTACTTC
TRBD2	TRBV19	TRBJ2-7	.	CASSFRTSGASYEQYF	TGTGCCAGTAGTTTCCGGACTAGCGGTGCCTCCTACGAGCAGTACTTC
.	TRBV20-1	TRBJ2-1	.	CSAARPGQQFF	TGCAGTGCTGCTCGACCGGGACAGCAGTTCTTC
.	TRBV7-9	TRBJ1-1	.	CASSLRATGTEAFF	TGTGCCAGCAGCTTGCGGGCAACGGGCACTGAAGCTTTCTTT
.	TRBV4-1	TRBJ2-5	few	CASSPPIGRAGETQYF	TGCGCCAGCAGCCCCCCTATTGGCAGGGCCGGAGAGACCCAGTACTTC
TRBD2	TRBV6-1	TRBJ2-1	.	CATSGVAGANEQFF	TGTGCCACCTCGGGCGTAGCGGGAGCCAATGAGCAGTTCTTC
.	TRBV6-2/TRBV6-3	TRBJ2-7	.	CASSYYYEQYF	TGTGCCAGCAGTTACTACTACGAGCAGTACTTC
TRBD1	TRBV19	TRBJ1-5	.	CATRMDRGQGQPQHF	TGTGCCACGAGAATGGACAGGGGGCAGGGGCAGCCCCAGCATTTT
TRBD1	TRBV27	TRBJ1-2	once	CASSDRGLANYGYTF	TGTGCCAGCAGCGACAGGGGGCTCGCTAACTATGGCTACACCTTC
TRBD2	TRBV6-2/TRBV6-3	TRBJ2-1	.	CASSPAGGGLNEQFF	TGTGCCAGCAGTCCAGCGGGAGGGGGACTTAATGAGCAGTTCTTC
TRBD1	TRBV15	TRBJ2-2	.	CATRGQGAMGELFF	TGTGCCACCAGGGGACAGGGGGCCATGGGGGAGCTGTTTTTT
.	TRBV19	TRBJ1-2	.	CASSIWSGRYGYTF	TGTGCCAGTAGTATTTGGTCCGGGAGGTATGGCTACACCTTC
TRBD2	TRBV27	TRBJ2-1	.	CASRPRTRSTNEQFF	TGTGCCAGCCGACCAAGGACTAGGAGTACAAATGAGCAGTTCTTC
.	TRBV7-8	TRBJ1-6	.	CASSTRKGKVSPLHF	TGTGCCAGCAGCACCCGGAAAGGGAAGGTATCACCCCTCCACTTT
.	TRBV9	TRBJ2-1	.	CASSVAGFRGLLFF	TGTGCCAGCAGCGTAGCTGGGTTTCGGGGGTTGCTGTTCTTC
.	TRBV6-1	TRBJ1-6	.	CASTLRRDYSSPLHF	TGTGCCAGCACCCTTCGTCGGGATTATAGTTCACCCCTCCACTTT
.	TRBV2	TRBJ2-6	.	CASSAKTSGANVLTF	TGTGCCAGCAGTGCAAAGACCTCTGGGGCCAACGTCCTGACTTTC
.	TRBV27	TRBJ1-2	.	CASRYRNYGYTF	TGTGCCAGCAGATACAGGAACTATGGCTACACCTTC
.	TRBV7-2	TRBJ2-5	.	CASSLRDQETQYF	TGTGCCAGCAGCTTAAGGGACCAAGAGACCCAGTACTTC
TRBD2	TRBV7-2	TRBJ2-1	.	CAIEPGGPNRHEQFF	TGTGCCATCGAGCCGGGAGGGCCGAATCGCCATGAGCAGTTCTTC
TRBD1	TRBV15	TRBJ1-3	few	CATSRPPGQGHGGIYF	TGTGCCACCAGCAGACCGCCGGGACAGGGGCATGGTGGCATATATTTT
TRBD1	TRBV23-1	TRBJ2-5	.	CASSLNTGEFKETQYF	TGCGCCAGCAGTCTAAACACAGGGGAATTCAAAGAGACCCAGTACTTC
.	TRBV30	TRBJ1-5	.	CAWSHQVNQPQHF	TGTGCCTGGAGCCATCAAGTCAATCAGCCCCAGCATTTT
.	TRBV6-2/TRBV6-3	TRBJ1-6	.	CASSTGYDNSPLHF	TGTGCCAGCAGTACGGGGTACGATAATTCACCCCTCCACTTT
.	TRBV28	TRBJ1-2	large	CASSFGGSRYGYTF	TGTGCCAGCAGTTTCGGGGGATCTCGCTATGGCTACACCTTC
.	TRBV12-3/TRBV12-4	TRBJ2-7	few	CASSSPLAYEQYF	TGTGCCAGCAGTTCCCCGCTAGCTTACGAGCAGTACTTC
.	TRBV11-3	TRBJ2-7	.	CASSLGIGGPREQYF	TGTGCCAGCAGCTTAGGTATAGGGGGACCTCGCGAGCAGTACTTC